These T cell receptor beta chains were read from a single sample in a study of cytomegalovirus exposure and HLA in healthy donors. Data came from immunoSEQ multiplex PCR; TCRdb stores just in-frame clones and leaves some out. The table records roughly 67,000 clones, 75% of them present only once. The source material was PBMCs. The source is a man aged 55 to 70 in good health and CMV-seropositive. Both conserved end residues are part of each CDR3. D genes are given only for firm matches. Rows may omit the clone size; those that give it use once, few, many or a size class.

v_gene	d_gene	j_gene	abundance	CDR3aa	CDR3nt
TRBV5-1	TRBD1	TRBJ1-5	-	CASSGTGESNQPQHF	TGCGCCAGCAGCGGGACAGGGGAGAGCAATCAGCCCCAGCATTTT
TRBV7-2	-	TRBJ2-1	few	CASSPLGPAYNEQFF	TGTGCCAGCAGCCCCCTAGGTCCGGCCTACAATGAGCAGTTCTTC
TRBV5-6	-	TRBJ1-6	-	CASSLDAAASPYNSPLHF	TGTGCCAGCAGCTTGGACGCGGCAGCCTCTCCTTATAATTCACCCCTCCACTTT
TRBV5-4	TRBD1	TRBJ2-2	-	CASSYGTDNTGELFF	TGTGCCAGCAGCTACGGGACAGATAACACCGGGGAGCTGTTTTTT
TRBV7-9	TRBD2	TRBJ2-1	few	CASSLYLAGNNEQFF	TGTGCCAGCAGCTTATACCTAGCGGGAAACAATGAGCAGTTCTTC
TRBV19	-	TRBJ1-6	once	CASSTSFRDSPLHF	TGTGCCAGTAGTACGTCTTTTCGGGATTCACCCCTCCACTTT
TRBV2	-	TRBJ2-5	-	CASSGLAEPQETQYF	TGTGCCAGCAGTGGCCTAGCCGAGCCTCAAGAGACCCAGTACTTC
TRBV21-1	-	TRBJ2-1	-	CASSKGSPGCSYNEQFF	TGTGCCAGCAGCAAAGGATCTCCCGGGTGCTCCTACAATGAGCAGTTCTTC
TRBV5-1	-	TRBJ1-4	-	CASSQTSTGYEKLFF	TGCGCCAGCAGCCAGACGTCCACAGGGTATGAAAAACTGTTTTTT
TRBV11-1	TRBD1	TRBJ1-5	-	CASSRDSVGNQPQHF	TGTGCCAGCAGCAGGGACAGTGTGGGCAATCAGCCCCAGCATTTT
TRBV15	-	TRBJ2-3	-	CATSRDKLGHDDTQYF	TGTGCCACCAGCAGAGATAAGCTCGGACATGACGATACGCAGTATTTT
TRBV4-2	-	TRBJ1-2	-	CASSQPTGIGTYGYTF	TGTGCCAGCAGCCAACCCACAGGGATCGGAACCTATGGCTACACCTTC
TRBV6-1	TRBD1	TRBJ1-5	-	CASSGQGASYSNQPQHF	TGTGCCAGCAGTGGACAGGGGGCTAGCTATAGCAATCAGCCCCAGCATTTT
TRBV27	-	TRBJ1-1	-	CASSSGGGFTEAFF	TGTGCCAGCTCTTCGGGGGGAGGATTTACTGAAGCTTTCTTT
TRBV6-1	-	TRBJ1-3	once	CASSEALLSGNTIYF	TGTGCCAGCAGTGAAGCGCTATTGAGTGGAAACACCATATATTTT
TRBV28	TRBD1	TRBJ2-2	-	CASSLPGQNVGELFF	TGTGCCAGCAGTTTACCGGGACAGAATGTCGGGGAGCTGTTTTTT
TRBV5-1	TRBD1	TRBJ2-1	-	CASSRNRGRGTYNEQFF	TGCGCCAGCAGCAGAAACAGGGGGCGGGGCACCTACAATGAGCAGTTCTTC
TRBV6-1	TRBD1	TRBJ2-7	few	CASSRQGARRHEQYF	TGTGCCAGCAGTCGACAGGGGGCGAGGAGACACGAGCAGTACTTC
TRBV19	TRBD1	TRBJ2-2	-	CASKAKQGINTGELFF	TGCGCCAGTAAGGCGAAACAGGGGATCAACACCGGGGAGCTGTTTTTT
TRBV5-1	TRBD2	TRBJ2-7	-	CASSSTSGAYEQYF	TGCGCCAGCAGCTCCACTAGCGGTGCCTACGAGCAGTACTTC
TRBV5-6	-	TRBJ2-7	-	CASSLEVGVHEQYF	TGTGCCAGCAGCTTGGAGGTGGGAGTCCACGAGCAGTACTTC
TRBV6-6	-	TRBJ2-7	-	CASSYSEGAYEQYF	TGTGCCAGCAGTTACTCGGAGGGCGCCTACGAGCAGTACTTC
TRBV19	TRBD1	TRBJ1-1	once	CASSLLQGAMNTEAFF	TGTGCCAGTAGTCTCCTACAGGGGGCCATGAACACTGAAGCTTTCTTT
TRBV6-5	TRBD2	TRBJ2-1	-	CASSYSRTSGLNEQFF	TGTGCCAGCAGTTACTCGAGGACTAGCGGGTTAAATGAGCAGTTCTTC
TRBV21-1	-	TRBJ2-1	once	CASSPERVLSYNEQFF	TGTGCCAGCAGCCCCGAGCGGGTCCTCTCCTACAATGAGCAGTTCTTC